The T cell receptor (beta chain) described here comes from a study of regulatory T cells in long-lasting Graves disease. This clonotype was counted at least ten times. This CDR3 has 14 amino acids. Germline CDR1 MDHEN, CDR2 SYDVKM. V was trimmed by 3 bases and J by 0 bases, leaving 9 bases between them. Arm-PCR with iRepertoire HTBI primers amplified the CDR3 regions for these TCR beta libraries. One entry per CDR3 protein results from TCRdb running MiXCR on the multiplex PCR reads. The table lists 600,000 to 650,000 distinct CDR3 sequences, roughly 15% of them singletons, with 18% in the top ten. Regarding time point: newly diagnosed GD, antithyroid drugs for less than 3 months. There was RNA extracted from PBMCs, and the TCR library was made from it. The sample also formed part of further work on T cells in Graves' hyperthyroidism and ophthalmopathy.

This sequence was found in a woman in her 30s with Graves disease. Sequencing was performed on peripheral blood mononuclear cells (PBMCs), taken at new diagnosis, from a patient treated with antithyroid drugs. The rearrangement links TRBV28 to TRBJ2-7; D uncertain. CDR3 coding DNA: TGTGCCAGCAGTTTTTCCGGTCACTCCTACGAGCAGTACTTC. It yields the protein CASSFSGHSYEQYF.